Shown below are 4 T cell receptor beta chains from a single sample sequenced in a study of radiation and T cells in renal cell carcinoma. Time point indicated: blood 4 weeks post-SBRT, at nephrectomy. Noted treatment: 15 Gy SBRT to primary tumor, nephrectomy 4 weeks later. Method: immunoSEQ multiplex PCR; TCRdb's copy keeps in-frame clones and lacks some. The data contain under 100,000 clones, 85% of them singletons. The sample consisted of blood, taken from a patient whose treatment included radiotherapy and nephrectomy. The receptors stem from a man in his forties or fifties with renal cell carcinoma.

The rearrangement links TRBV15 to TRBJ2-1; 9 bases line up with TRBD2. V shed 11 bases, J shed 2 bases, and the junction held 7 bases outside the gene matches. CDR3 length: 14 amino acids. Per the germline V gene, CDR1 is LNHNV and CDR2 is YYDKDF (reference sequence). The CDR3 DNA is TGTGCCGCCCATGCTAGCGGGACCTACAATGAGCAGTTCTTC. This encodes CAAHASGTYNEQFF.

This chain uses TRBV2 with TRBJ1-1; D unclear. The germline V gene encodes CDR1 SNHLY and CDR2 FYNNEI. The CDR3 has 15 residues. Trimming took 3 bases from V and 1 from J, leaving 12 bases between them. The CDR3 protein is CASSDFSRTNTEAFF. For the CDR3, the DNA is TGTGCCAGCAGTGATTTCTCCAGGACGAACACTGAAGCTTTCTTT.

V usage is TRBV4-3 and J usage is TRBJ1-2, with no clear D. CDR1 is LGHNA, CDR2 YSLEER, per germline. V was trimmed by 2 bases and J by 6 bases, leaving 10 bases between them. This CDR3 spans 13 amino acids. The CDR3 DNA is TGCGCCAGCAGCCAATCCCGACTTGATGGCTACACCTTC. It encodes CASSQSRLDGYTF.

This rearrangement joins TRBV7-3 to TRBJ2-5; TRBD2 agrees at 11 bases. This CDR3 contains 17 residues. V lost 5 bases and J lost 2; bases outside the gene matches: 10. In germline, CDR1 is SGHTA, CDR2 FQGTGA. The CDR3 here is CASSLTHSGGAQETQYF. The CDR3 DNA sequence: TGTGCCAGCAGCCTTACCCATAGCGGGGGGGCGCAAGAGACCCAGTACTTC.